One sample yielded the 8 T cell receptor beta chains listed below, sequenced in a study of blood T cell repertoires in COVID-19 (dated by TCRdb to the early 2020s). The library was prepared using the immunoSEQ multiplex PCR assay. What TCRdb holds here is the immuneACCESS table cut down to in-frame rearrangements. Part of the clones is not present; checked against another copy, under half of the missing clones reflect an unresolved V gene, and the others are unexplained. This sample gives 290,000 or so clones in total; 90% of them show up just once. The ten largest clones add up to 0.95% to 1.3% of the sample. The sample taken for sequencing was PBMCs or T cells enriched from blood (not recorded which). These receptors originate from a woman aged 25 to 39 who had recovered from COVID-19.

This sequence joins TRBV3-1 (or the pseudogene TRBV3-2) and TRBJ2-3; the match to TRBD1 covers 8 bases. Germline-derived CDR1 and CDR2 are LGHDT and YNNKEL (reference sequence). This CDR3 has 17 amino acids. V trimming: 4 bases; J trimming: 0 bases; junction bases outside the gene matches: 9. CDR3 region: CASSREIGTGSTDTQYF. The CDR3 DNA reads as TGTGCCAGCAGCCGAGAGATAGGGACAGGCAGCACAGATACGCAGTATTTT.

J is TRBJ1-2 and V is TRBV5-6; D remains unclear. The V gene lost 2 bases and the J gene lost 2 bases, with 7 bases spanning the gap. The CDR3 runs 13 residues. Germline assignment: CDR1 SGHDT and CDR2 YYEEEE. CDR3: CASSFGENYGYTF. CDR3 DNA sequence: TGTGCCAGCAGCTTTGGGGAGAACTATGGCTACACCTTC.

The J gene is TRBJ2-3, the V gene TRBV4-2; a weak D match, TRBD2 (5 bases). Germline V lookup: CDR1 LGHNA, CDR2 YNFKEQ. V dropped 1 base and J dropped 0 bases, with 11 bases sitting between them. CDR3 length equals 16 residues. Written as DNA, the CDR3 is TGTGCCAGCAGCCAAGCTGAGGGAATTAGCACAGATACGCAGTATTTT. Translated, it gives CASSQAEGISTDTQYF.

This clone was detected once. The gene calls are TRBV4-3 and TRBJ2-1; 13 positions match TRBD2. The trim removed 4 bases at V and 9 bases at J, leaving 15 bases unmatched. Germline CDR1 reads LGHNA; CDR2 reads YSLEER. CDR3 length equals 18 residues. The CDR3 here is CASSLQLAGGGMGSEQFF. In nucleotides, the CDR3 is TGCGCCAGCAGCCTCCAACTAGCGGGAGGGGGAATGGGGAGTGAGCAGTTCTTC.

The chain uses TRBV15 and TRBJ2-2, with 14 positions matching TRBD2. Germline V gene lookup returns CDR1 LNHNV and CDR2 YYDKDF (reference sequence). The CDR3 runs to 17 residues. The V segment lost 3 bases and the J segment 7 bases; nucleotides outside the gene matches: 7. CDR3 region: CATSSTGTSGSIGELFF. The CDR3 nucleotides read TGTGCCACCAGCAGCACCGGGACTAGCGGGAGTATCGGGGAGCTGTTTTTT.

This chain uses TRBV9 with TRBJ1-2; D may be TRBD1 (5 bases). Per germline, CDR1 SGDLS and CDR2 YYNGEE. The V and J ends lost 3 bases and 0 bases respectively, with 12 bases between them. CDR3 length equals 15 residues. CDR3 in DNA: TGTGCCAGCAGCGGGGAAGGGGTTCCTAACTATGGCTACACCTTC. Translation: CASSGEGVPNYGYTF.

This clone occurred a few times. This chain links TRBV3-1 (or the pseudogene TRBV3-2) with TRBJ2-3; D might be TRBD2 (5 bases). V was shortened by 2 bases and J by 0 bases, with 9 bases between the two germline ends. This CDR3 has 15 residues. Germline V gene data show CDR1 as LGHDT and CDR2 as YNNKEL (reference sequence). The CDR3 region has the DNA TGTGCCAGCAGCCAAACGACGGGAAGCACAGATACGCAGTATTTT. The encoded protein is CASSQTTGSTDTQYF.

The J gene is TRBJ1-2, the V gene TRBV28; 8 nucleotides line up with TRBD1. CDR1 is MDHEN, CDR2 SYDVKM, per germline. Losses at the gene ends were 7 bases for V and 5 bases for J; bases not matched to a gene: 9. This CDR3 has 14 amino acids. The CDR3 loop reads CASNEGQVTYGYTF. The CDR3 DNA reads as TGTGCCAGCAACGAGGGACAGGTCACTTATGGCTACACCTTC.